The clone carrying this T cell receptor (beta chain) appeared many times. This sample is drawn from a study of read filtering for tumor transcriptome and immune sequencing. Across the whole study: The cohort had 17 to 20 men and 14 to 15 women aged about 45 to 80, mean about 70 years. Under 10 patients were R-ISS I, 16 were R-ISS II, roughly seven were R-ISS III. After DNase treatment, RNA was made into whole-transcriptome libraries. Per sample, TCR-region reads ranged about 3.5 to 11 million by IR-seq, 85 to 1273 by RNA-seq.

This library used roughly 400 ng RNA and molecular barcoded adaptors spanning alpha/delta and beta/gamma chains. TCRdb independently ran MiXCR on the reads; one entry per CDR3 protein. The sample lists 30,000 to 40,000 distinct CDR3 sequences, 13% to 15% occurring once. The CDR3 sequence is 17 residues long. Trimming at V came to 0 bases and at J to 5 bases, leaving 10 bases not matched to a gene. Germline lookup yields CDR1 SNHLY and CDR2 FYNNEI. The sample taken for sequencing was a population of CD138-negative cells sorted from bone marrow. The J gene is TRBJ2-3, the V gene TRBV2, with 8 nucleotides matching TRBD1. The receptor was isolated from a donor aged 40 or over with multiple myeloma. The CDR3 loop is CASSEAGGTGLGDTQYF. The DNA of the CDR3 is TGTGCCAGCAGTGAAGCGGGTGGGACAGGCCTTGGAGATACGCAGTATTTT.